These 14 T cell receptor beta chains were sequenced from one sample in a study of OX40 agonist ivuxolimab in advanced cancers. Here immunoSEQ multiplex PCR was the method, and the copy in TCRdb shows in-frame clones only, minus some. The table lists roughly 96,000 clones, 84% of them singletons. Sequencing was performed on CD4+ or CD8+ T cells sorted from blood, taken in a trial of the OX40 agonist ivuxolimab. These receptors all stem from an adult with an advanced solid tumor such as melanoma, head and neck, liver or kidney cancer.

The chain has TRBV6-5 and TRBJ2-7; maybe TRBD1 (6 bases). The V and J ends lost 6 bases and 1 base respectively, with 16 bases between them. CDR1 and CDR2 (germline): MNHEY, SVGAGI. This CDR3 spans 15 amino acids. The CDR3 is CASSYGTLGSYEQYF. The CDR3 nucleotides read TGTGCCAGCAGCTATGGGACATTGGGATCCTACGAGCAGTACTTC.

V usage is TRBV18 and J usage is TRBJ1-2, with D unclear. The CDR3 length is 15 residues. Germline CDR1 reads KGHSH; CDR2 reads LQKENI. V dropped 1 base and J dropped 5 bases, with 14 bases sitting between them. The CDR3 bases are TGTGCCAGCTCACCACTCGGGTACATCGTGTATGGCTACACCTTC. This gives the protein CASSPLGYIVYGYTF.

The genes are TRBV20-1 and TRBJ1-1; D gene uncertain. This CDR3 spans 11 amino acids. V lost 3 bases to trimming and J lost 3 bases, with 5 bases between them. Looked up from germline, CDR1 is DFQATT and CDR2 is SNEGSKA (reference sequence). DNA for the CDR3: TGCAGTGCTAGTCAGTACACTGAAGCTTTCTTT. This codes for CSASQYTEAFF.

The rearrangement uses TRBV10-3 and TRBJ2-1; 7 bases agree with TRBD1. CDR1 and CDR2 from the germline V gene are ENHRY and SYGVKD. V dropped 2 bases and J dropped 15; count of bases not matched to a gene: 4. This CDR3 is built from 11 residues. The CDR3 bases are TGTGCCATCAGTGAGGGACAGGAAGGGTTCTTC. Translating it yields CAISEGQEGFF.

The sample holds one count of this clone. The CDR3 reads CASSLVQGFGTEAFF. DNA of the CDR3: TGTGCCAGCAGCTTAGTTCAGGGTTTCGGCACTGAAGCTTTCTTT. The chain has TRBV7-2 and TRBJ1-1; tentative D call: TRBD1 (5 bases). The germline CDR1 and CDR2 sequences are SGHTA and FQGNSA. The CDR3 has 15 residues. V shed 1 base and J shed 4 bases, with 13 bases lying between them.

This CDR3 reads CASSRTSVTGELFF. CDR3 coding DNA: TGTGCCAGCTCAAGGACTAGCGTCACCGGGGAGCTGTTTTTT. The chain has TRBV18 and TRBJ2-2, with 9 nucleotides matching TRBD2. This CDR3 region has 14 residues. The junction had 2 bases not matched to a gene; V was cut back by 5 bases and J by 4 bases. CDR1 is KGHSH, CDR2 LQKENI, per germline. Filled out from reference TRBV18 and TRBJ2-2, the complete variable domain reads NAGVMQNPRHLVRRRGQEARLRCSPMKGHSHVYWYRQLPEEGLKFMVYLQKENIIDESGMPKERFSAEFPKEGPSILRIQQVVRGDSAAYFCASSRTSVTGELFFGEGSRLTVL.

This chain connects TRBV19 to TRBJ1-6; a possible D gene is TRBD1 (6 bases). This CDR3 is built from 14 residues. Trimming stripped 3 bases from V and 10 bases from J, with 13 bases between. CDR1 and CDR2 (germline): LNHDA, SQIVND (reference sequence). The CDR3 sequence is CASSMNRDSSPLHF. CDR3 in DNA: TGTGCCAGTAGTATGAACAGGGACTCATCACCCCTCCACTTT.

V gene TRBV27 combines with J gene TRBJ2-6, with TRBD2 matching 12 bases. The CDR3 loop spans 17 amino acids. The V gene end was trimmed by 5 bases and the J gene end by 4 bases; junction bases not matched to a gene: 6. Germline V gene sequence: CDR1 MNHEY, CDR2 SMNVEV (reference sequence). The CDR3 DNA sequence: TGTGCCAGCAGTGGACTAGCGGGACGGTCGGGGGCCAACGTCCTGACTTTC. Protein sequence: CASSGLAGRSGANVLTF.

With respect to this clone: The junction and the germline gene differ at one end; a read error may be behind it. The chain uses TRBV5-1 and TRBJ2-6; D may be TRBD1 or TRBD2 (5 bases each). CDR1 is SGHRS, CDR2 YFSETQ, per germline. There are 15 residues in the CDR3. The CDR3 sequence is CASRLGDAGANVLTF. CDR3 nucleotides: TGCGCCAGCAGATTGGGGGATGCTGGGGCCAACGTCCTGACTTTC.

The chain is built from TRBV5-1 and TRBJ2-2; perhaps TRBD1 as D (6 bases). The CDR3 is made up of 15 amino acids. V gave up 4 bases and J gave up 6 bases, with 16 bases separating them. Germline V gene lookup returns CDR1 SGHRS and CDR2 YFSETQ. The CDR3: CASSRQGLGAGELFF. The CDR3 DNA reads TGCGCCAGCAGCCGCCAGGGGCTAGGGGCCGGGGAGCTGTTTTTT.

The chain is built from TRBV10-3 and TRBJ1-2; no definite D call. Germline CDR1 and CDR2: ENHRY and SYGVKD. The CDR3 extends over 18 amino acids. V lost 3 bases to trimming and J lost 4 bases, with 24 bases between them. The CDR3 spells CAISERGGQTTTSYGYTF. The CDR3 DNA reads TGTGCCATCAGTGAAAGAGGCGGGCAGACAACCACGAGCTATGGCTACACCTTC.

V gene TRBV6-1 combines with J gene TRBJ2-7; the D gene is possibly TRBD1 (5 bases). Trimming pared 7 bases from V and 5 bases from J, leaving 12 bases between. Germline V gene lookup returns CDR1 MNHNS and CDR2 SASEGT. The CDR3 runs 12 residues. The CDR3: CASNPGNHEQYF. The DNA for the CDR3 is TGTGCCAGCAATCCAGGGAACCACGAGCAGTACTTC.

This clone was recorded only once. V and J are TRBV6-5 and TRBJ2-5; no reliable D call. V was clipped by 2 bases and J by 5 bases, with 3 bases between them. The CDR3 extends over 11 amino acids. CDR1 and CDR2 (germline): MNHEY, SVGAGI. The CDR3 reads CASSYGETQYF. CDR3 DNA sequence: TGTGCCAGCAGTTACGGGGAGACCCAGTACTTC.

This clone has more than one count but fewer than ten. This chain connects TRBV10-3 to TRBJ2-3; TRBD2 agrees at 11 bases. The CDR3 is 17 amino acids. V dropped 0 bases and J dropped 2; count of bases not matched to a gene: 4. Germline V gene sequence: CDR1 ENHRY, CDR2 SYGVKD. CDR3 residues: CAISESLAGGLTDTQYF. As DNA, the CDR3 is TGTGCCATCAGTGAGTCGCTAGCGGGGGGTCTCACAGATACGCAGTATTTT.